What follows describes a single T cell receptor (beta chain). Partitioning of CD4+ cells yielded a CD45RA+ naive subset and a CD45RA-negative memory subset. The sample comes from a study of shared clonotypes between healthy human individuals. The deep-level immunoSEQ assay was used. The data were produced by immunoSEQ multiplex PCR, yet TCRdb's version contains in-frame clones alone and is incomplete. Among approximately 2,300,000 clones, around 90% were seen once, and the ten largest hold approximately 0.4%. V lost 1 base, J lost 6 bases, and 14 bases lay in between. Germline CDR1 reads MGHRA; CDR2 reads YSYEKL. This CDR3 is built from 15 residues.

The receptor was derived from a man aged 18-30 years in good health. Some clones in this sample may be carry-over from other donors' samples. Sequences were obtained from naive CD4+ T cells from PBMCs. The subset was: CD45RA+ positively selected. V and J are TRBV4-1 and TRBJ2-3, with TRBD2 as a possible D gene (5 bases). The CDR3 here is CASSQVGLTTDTQYF. The CDR3 DNA reads as TGCGCCAGCAGCCAAGTCGGACTGACGACGGATACGCAGTATTTT.